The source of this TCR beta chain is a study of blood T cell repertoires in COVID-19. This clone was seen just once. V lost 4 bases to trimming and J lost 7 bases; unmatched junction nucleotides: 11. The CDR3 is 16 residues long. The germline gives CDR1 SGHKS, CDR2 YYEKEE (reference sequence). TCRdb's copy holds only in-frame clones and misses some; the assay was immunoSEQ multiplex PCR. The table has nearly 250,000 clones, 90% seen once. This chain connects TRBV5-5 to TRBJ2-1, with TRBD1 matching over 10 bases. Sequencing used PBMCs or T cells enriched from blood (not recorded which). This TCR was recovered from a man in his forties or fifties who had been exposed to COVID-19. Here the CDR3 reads CASSGGLGTGVNEQFF. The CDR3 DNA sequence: TGTGCCAGCAGCGGAGGACTCGGGACAGGGGTAAATGAGCAGTTCTTC.